This entry lists 25 T cell receptor beta chains sequenced from one sample in a study of blood T cell repertoires in COVID-19. Generated by immunoSEQ multiplex PCR, the TCRdb table keeps only in-frame clones and is missing some. The sample lists 80,000 to 95,000 clones, 80% to 90% occurring once. Sample: peripheral blood. The receptors originated from a man older than 75 with COVID-19, enrolled during active disease.

The chain uses TRBV29-1 and TRBJ2-1, with 11 bases that match TRBD2. Germline V lookup: CDR1 SQVTM, CDR2 ANQGSEA. This CDR3 is built from 14 residues. V shed 4 bases and J 3 bases; nucleotides not matched to a gene: 2. The chain's CDR3 is CSVGLAGGYNEQFF. The CDR3 nucleotides are TGCAGCGTTGGCCTAGCGGGAGGCTACAATGAGCAGTTCTTC.

This rearrangement joins TRBV12-3 or TRBV12-4 to TRBJ1-2, with a possible D match to TRBD1 (5 bases). CDR3 size: 13 residues. V was pared by 3 bases and J by 8 bases, with 13 bases between. CDR3 DNA: TGTGCCAGCAGTTTGGAAGGGGCTCCCGGCTACACCTTC. It codes for CASSLEGAPGYTF.

The sample holds a few counts of this clone. The rearrangement links TRBV5-1 to TRBJ1-2; D may be TRBD1 (6 bases). V was trimmed by 0 bases and J by 4 bases, leaving 13 bases between them. CDR1 and CDR2 from the germline V gene are SGHRS and YFSETQ. The CDR3 has 15 amino acids. The CDR3 reads CASSLVSRGTYGYTF. For the CDR3, the DNA is TGCGCCAGCAGCTTGGTAAGCAGGGGCACCTATGGCTACACCTTC.

The sample holds a few counts of this clone. The DNA of the CDR3 is TGTGCCAGCAGTGGGCAGGGAGGGTCTCAAGAGACCCAGTACTTC. Its translation: CASSGQGGSQETQYF. The rearrangement uses TRBV2 and TRBJ2-5, with TRBD2 matching 7 bases. The CDR3 extends over 15 amino acids. Trimming at V came to 4 bases and at J to 2 bases, leaving 7 bases not matched to a gene. The germline V gene encodes CDR1 SNHLY and CDR2 FYNNEI.

The chain joins TRBV7-3 to TRBJ2-2, with a weak D call TRBD1 (6 bases). V lost 1 base, J lost 6 bases, and 21 bases lay in between. Germline loops: CDR1 SGHTA, CDR2 FQGTGA. The length of the CDR3 is 18 residues. CDR3 sequence reads: CASSLNRDKTGGAGELFF. The DNA of the CDR3 is TGTGCCAGCAGCTTAAACCGGGACAAAACAGGAGGAGCCGGGGAGCTGTTTTTT.

This chain links TRBV9 with TRBJ1-2; 7 bases are a match to TRBD1. The J segment lost 4 bases and the V segment lost 0 bases, leaving 6 bases of the junction unmatched. Germline V lookup: CDR1 SGDLS, CDR2 YYNGEE. The CDR3 totals 15 residues. DNA for the CDR3: TGTGCCAGCAGCGTAGTTCCCGAGGGGGCCTATGGCTACACCTTC. The encoded protein is CASSVVPEGAYGYTF.

This chain uses TRBV7-2 with TRBJ1-1; TRBD1 might be the D (6 bases). Germline V gene lookup returns CDR1 SGHTA and CDR2 FQGNSA. The CDR3 sequence is 13 residues long. The V gene lost 5 bases and the J gene lost 8 bases, with 15 bases spanning the gap. In DNA, the CDR3 is TGTGCCAGCAGCCTTACCCGGGGGGCGGAAGCTTTCTTT. Protein: CASSLTRGAEAFF.

The chain employs TRBV10-3 and TRBJ2-7; weak D call: TRBD1 (5 bases). CDR3 length equals 14 residues. Deletions cut 3 bases from V and 4 bases from J, with 13 bases between. Germline-derived CDR1 and CDR2 are ENHRY and SYGVKD. The CDR3: CAISDRVKGYEQYF. The CDR3 DNA is TGTGCCATCAGTGACAGGGTTAAGGGTTACGAGCAGTACTTC.

This clone has only one observation. This chain links TRBV30 with TRBJ1-5, with 7 bases that match TRBD1. The CDR3 covers 14 residues. The J segment lost 7 bases and the V segment lost 3 bases, leaving 9 bases of the junction unmatched. CDR1 and CDR2 (germline): GTSNPN, SVGIG (reference sequence). The CDR3: CAWSKYRGGQPQHF. CDR3 sequence (DNA): TGTGCCTGGAGCAAATACAGGGGAGGCCAGCCCCAGCATTTT.

J is TRBJ1-4 and V is TRBV5-1, with a tentative D call TRBD1 (5 bases). Germline lookup yields CDR1 SGHRS and CDR2 YFSETQ. V dropped 4 bases and J dropped 8 bases, with 15 bases sitting between them. The CDR3 is 14 residues long. CDR3 amino acids: CASSLGLVEEKLFF. The DNA of the CDR3 is TGCGCCAGCAGCCTGGGACTAGTCGAAGAAAAACTGTTTTTT.

This chain links TRBV18 with TRBJ1-5, with 11 bases aligning to TRBD1. CDR3 size: 16 residues. Germline CDR1 and CDR2: KGHSH and LQKENI. V was clipped by 4 bases and J by 5 bases; unmatched bases: 7. CDR3 in DNA: TGTGCCAGCTCACGAGGACAGGGGGCTGAATATCAGCCCCAGCATTTT. It is translated as CASSRGQGAEYQPQHF. The entire variable domain, with the rest obtained from reference TRBV18 and TRBJ1-5, is as follows: NAGVMQNPRHLVRRRGQEARLRCSPMKGHSHVYWYRQLPEEGLKFMVYLQKENIIDESGMPKERFSAEFPKEGPSILRIQQVVRGDSAAYFCASSRGQGAEYQPQHFGDGTRLSIL.

The chain combines TRBV5-1 with TRBJ2-1; D perhaps matches TRBD2 (6 bases). Germline CDR1 and CDR2: SGHRS and YFSETQ. V was pared by 4 bases and J by 15 bases, with 17 bases between. The CDR3 is made up of 12 amino acids. CDR3 DNA sequence: TGCGCCAGCAGCCTCCCGGGACTGAGTACGTTCTTC. Translating it yields CASSLPGLSTFF.

This clone was detected only a few times. The chain couples TRBV28 to TRBJ2-2; no firm D call. Looked up from germline, CDR1 is MDHEN and CDR2 is SYDVKM. The V end lost 7 bases, the J end lost 5 bases, and 11 bases lay between the germline ends. This CDR3 spans 13 amino acids. The CDR3 here is CASTSRPTGELFF. The CDR3 DNA sequence: TGTGCCAGCACCTCGAGGCCGACCGGGGAGCTGTTTTTT. The entire variable domain, with the rest obtained from reference TRBV28 and TRBJ2-2, is as follows: DVKVTQSSRYLVKRTGEKVFLECVQDMDHENMFWYRQDPGLGLRLIYFSYDVKMKEKGDIPEGYSVSREKKERFSLILESASTNQTSMYLCASTSRPTGELFFGEGSRLTVL.

This clone was seen many times. The chain is built from TRBV19 and TRBJ2-3; 9 positions agree with TRBD1. CDR3 size: 15 residues. Trimming took 3 bases from V and 5 from J; bases not matched to a gene: 6. The V gene's germline CDR1 is LNHDA and CDR2 SQIVND (reference sequence). Written as DNA, the CDR3 is TGTGCCAGTAGTATTACAGGGGGCGCCGGAGATACGCAGTATTTT. Amino acids: CASSITGGAGDTQYF.

To note about this clone: The sample has other DNA sequences that encode this CDR3 too. The chain is built from TRBV5-1 and TRBJ2-5, with TRBD1 matching 8 bases. V gave up 5 bases and J gave up 2 bases; unmatched junction bases: 2. This CDR3 is built from 13 residues. Germline CDR1 and CDR2: SGHRS and YFSETQ. The CDR3 sequence is CASRGTGQETQYF. CDR3 DNA: TGCGCCAGCAGAGGGACAGGTCAAGAGACCCAGTACTTC.

The V gene is TRBV19, the J gene TRBJ1-1; 7 bases fit TRBD1. This CDR3 has 14 amino acids. Germline CDR1 is LNHDA and CDR2 is SQIVND (reference sequence). Unmatched junction bases numbered 7, after V lost 7 bases and J lost 2 bases. CDR3 DNA: TGTGCCAGTACCCTACAGGGGACCAACACTGAAGCTTTCTTT. Its translation: CASTLQGTNTEAFF.

This rearrangement joins TRBV30 to TRBJ1-6, with D maybe TRBD1 (5 bases). Deletions cut 2 bases from V and 0 bases from J, with 8 bases between. Germline V gives CDR1 GTSNPN, CDR2 SVGIG (reference sequence). This CDR3 has 15 residues. The CDR3 DNA sequence: TGTGCCTGGAGTACCGACAGCTCCTATAATTCACCCCTCCACTTT. It yields the protein CAWSTDSSYNSPLHF.

This chain connects TRBV7-8 to TRBJ2-1; tentatively, D is TRBD1 (6 bases). The CDR3 runs 18 residues. Trimming removed 5 bases from V and 0 bases from J, with 20 bases in between. Germline V gene data show CDR1 as SGHVS and CDR2 as FQNEAQ. The CDR3 reads CASSIYRVKSGSYNEQFF. CDR3 coding DNA: TGTGCCAGCAGCATATACAGGGTTAAGTCCGGCTCCTACAATGAGCAGTTCTTC.

The table lists this clone with a count of one. The chain couples TRBV19 to TRBJ2-1; 8 positions match TRBD2. CDR1 LNHDA and CDR2 SQIVND come from the germline V gene (reference sequence). With V trimmed by 5 bases and J by 4 bases, 7 bases remained unmatched. The CDR3 is 15 residues long. This CDR3 is CASSLASGSYNEQFF. The CDR3 DNA reads as TGTGCCAGTAGTCTGGCCAGCGGGAGTTACAATGAGCAGTTCTTC. The full variable domain, rest sourced from reference TRBV19 and TRBJ2-1, is DGGITQSPKYLFRKEGQNVTLSCEQNLNHDAMYWYRQDPGQGLRLIYYSQIVNDFQKGDIAEGYSVSREKKESFPLTVTSAQKNPTAFYLCASSLASGSYNEQFFGPGTRLTVL.

The J gene is TRBJ2-3, the V gene TRBV18, with a weak D call TRBD1 (7 bases). The CDR3 spans 15 residues. V dropped 3 bases and J dropped 3 bases, with 13 bases sitting between them. CDR1 KGHSH and CDR2 LQKENI come from the germline V gene. CDR3 in DNA: TGTGCCAGCTCACCCAGGGGGGCACAGACAGATACGCAGTATTTT. It yields the protein CASSPRGAQTDTQYF.

V usage is TRBV5-1 and J usage is TRBJ2-1; D is perhaps TRBD1 (6 bases). Germline lookup yields CDR1 SGHRS and CDR2 YFSETQ. The germline V and J ends were trimmed by 0 bases and 6 bases, with 7 bases remaining between them. CDR3 size: 13 residues. DNA for the CDR3: TGCGCCAGCAGCTTGGAGGGGGTCAATGAGCAGTTCTTC. The encoded protein is CASSLEGVNEQFF.

This clone was recorded once. The chain is built from TRBV5-6 and TRBJ2-7, with 7 bases that match TRBD2. Trimming took 0 bases from V and 2 from J; bases not matched to a gene: 2. The germline V gene has CDR1 SGHDT and CDR2 YYEEEE. CDR3 size: 14 residues. The CDR3 nucleotides are TGTGCCAGCAGCTTGGATGGGGGGGCCTACGAGCAGTACTTC. Its translation is CASSLDGGAYEQYF.

This clone was observed a handful of times. The J gene is TRBJ2-2, the V gene TRBV5-4; D might be TRBD1 (6 bases). V was clipped by 5 bases and J by 1 base, with 9 bases between them. This CDR3 region has 14 residues. Germline CDR1 is SGHNT and CDR2 is YYREEE (reference sequence). In DNA form, the CDR3 reads TGTGCCAGCAGGGTGGACAGGAACACCGGGGAGCTGTTTTTT. As protein: CASRVDRNTGELFF. The entire variable domain, with the rest obtained from reference TRBV5-4 and TRBJ2-2, is as follows: ETGVTQSPTHLIKTRGQQVTLRCSSQSGHNTVSWYQQALGQGPQFIFQYYREEENGRGNFPPRFSGLQFPNYSSELNVNALELDDSALYLCASRVDRNTGELFFGEGSRLTVL.

The genes are TRBV6-6 and TRBJ1-5, with a weak D call TRBD1 (5 bases). This CDR3 has 15 amino acids. Trimming stripped 6 bases from V and 0 bases from J, with 12 bases between. Germline CDR1 and CDR2: MNHNY and SVGAGI (reference sequence). The CDR3 region is CASRLGQISNQPQHF. The CDR3 nucleotides read TGTGCCAGCAGGTTGGGGCAGATTAGCAATCAGCCCCAGCATTTT.

The CDR3: CASSTYRGPGQPQHF. The CDR3 bases are TGTGCCAGCAGTACTTACAGGGGGCCAGGGCAGCCCCAGCATTTT. This sequence joins TRBV28 and TRBJ1-5, with TRBD1 identical over 9 bases. Germline CDR1 MDHEN, CDR2 SYDVKM. V gave up 5 bases and J gave up 7 bases; unmatched junction bases: 9. This CDR3 region has 15 residues.